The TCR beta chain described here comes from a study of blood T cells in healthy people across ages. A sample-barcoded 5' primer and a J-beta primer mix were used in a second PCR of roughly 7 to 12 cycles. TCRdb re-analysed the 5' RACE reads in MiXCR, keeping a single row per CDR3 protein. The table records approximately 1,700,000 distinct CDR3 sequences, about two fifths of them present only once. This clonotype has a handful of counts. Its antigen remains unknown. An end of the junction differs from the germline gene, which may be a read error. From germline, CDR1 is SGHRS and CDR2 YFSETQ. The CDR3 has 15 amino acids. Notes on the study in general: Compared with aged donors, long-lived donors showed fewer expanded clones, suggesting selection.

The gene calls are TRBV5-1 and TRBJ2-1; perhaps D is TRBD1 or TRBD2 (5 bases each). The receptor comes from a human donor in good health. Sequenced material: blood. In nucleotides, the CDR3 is TGCACCAGCAGCTTGGGGGAGTTAAGGGCCAATGAGCAGTTCTTC. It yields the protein CTSSLGELRANEQFF.